This is a list of T cell receptor beta chains from one sample in a study of T cell responses to AZD1222 COVID-19 vaccine. The data were produced by immunoSEQ multiplex PCR, yet TCRdb's version contains in-frame clones alone and is incomplete. The sample contains over 100,000 clones, roughly nine tenths of which appear only once. The sample in question was peripheral blood, obtained 28 days after the second AZD1222 dose. These receptors originate from an adult who received the AZD1222 COVID-19 vaccine. Both conserved end residues are part of each CDR3. Each record gives: V gene, clone size, D gene, J gene, CDR3 protein, CDR3 DNA. The D gene is left open where the match is weak. Clone size is not always given. Where it is, it says once, few, many or a class for expanded clones.

TRBV6-2/TRBV6-3	.	TRBD1	TRBJ1-5	CASSYEGAQPQHF	TGTGCCAGCAGTTACGAGGGGGCACAGCCCCAGCATTTT
TRBV7-9	.	.	TRBJ1-1	CASSRGGWAEAFF	TGTGCCAGCAGCCGTGGAGGGTGGGCTGAAGCTTTCTTT
TRBV5-4	.	.	TRBJ2-3	CASSLAISTDTQYF	TGTGCCAGCAGCTTGGCCATTAGCACAGATACGCAGTATTTT
TRBV4-2	.	.	TRBJ1-4	CASSQDWLTNEKLFF	TGTGCCAGCAGCCAAGACTGGCTGACCAATGAAAAACTGTTTTTT
TRBV7-2	.	.	TRBJ1-5	CASSLRAPGPQHF	TGTGCCAGCAGCTTACGGGCGCCGGGGCCCCAGCATTTT
TRBV18	.	.	TRBJ2-7	CASSPGQRGYEQYF	TGTGCCAGCTCACCGGGGCAGAGAGGATACGAGCAGTACTTC
TRBV7-3	.	.	TRBJ1-2	CASSPGLGRGESYGYTF	TGTGCCAGCAGCCCTGGCCTAGGCAGGGGAGAATCCTATGGCTACACCTTC
TRBV29-1	.	TRBD1	TRBJ2-2	CSVSPQGAGELFF	TGCAGCGTGTCCCCCCAGGGGGCCGGGGAGCTGTTTTTT
TRBV2	once	.	TRBJ1-2	CASSPSRDYGYTF	TGTGCCAGCAGTCCTTCCAGGGACTATGGCTACACCTTC
TRBV7-9	once	.	TRBJ1-6	CASSLVSGLTNSPLHF	TGTGCCAGCAGCTTAGTGTCAGGGTTAACAAATTCACCCCTCCACTTT
TRBV19	.	.	TRBJ1-2	CASTPGAPNYGYTF	TGTGCCAGTACTCCGGGGGCCCCTAACTATGGCTACACCTTC
TRBV5-4	once	.	TRBJ2-7	CASSLDRDFYEQYF	TGTGCCAGCAGCTTGGACAGGGACTTTTACGAGCAGTACTTC
TRBV5-1	.	.	TRBJ1-2	CASSPSATVGGYTF	TGCGCCAGCAGCCCGTCGGCGACAGTAGGTGGCTACACCTTC
TRBV10-3	.	.	TRBJ1-4	CAISGPPGREEKLFF	TGTGCCATCAGTGGACCCCCAGGCAGGGAGGAAAAACTGTTTTTT